This T cell receptor (beta chain) was sequenced in a study of blood T cell repertoires in COVID-19. Overall study context: Samples of COVID-19 (acute and convalescent) were obtained from the United States, Italy and Spain.

The repertoire was sequenced with immunoSEQ multiplex PCR; TCRdb's copy has only in-frame clones and lacks some. The repertoire has roughly 200,000 clones, roughly 94% of them found once; the top ten carry roughly 0.76%. The V end lost 1 base, the J end lost 3 bases, and 10 bases lay between the germline ends. Germline CDR1 and CDR2: SGHNT and YENEEA. CDR3 length equals 15 residues. V is TRBV11-3 and J is TRBJ2-1; maybe TRBD2 (6 bases). The receptor was derived from a man aged 25 to 40 with COVID-19, enrolled during active disease. The specimen sequenced was peripheral blood. CDR3: CASSLGGVSYNEQFF. The DNA of the CDR3 is TGTGCCAGCAGCTTAGGGGGGGTCAGCTACAATGAGCAGTTCTTC.